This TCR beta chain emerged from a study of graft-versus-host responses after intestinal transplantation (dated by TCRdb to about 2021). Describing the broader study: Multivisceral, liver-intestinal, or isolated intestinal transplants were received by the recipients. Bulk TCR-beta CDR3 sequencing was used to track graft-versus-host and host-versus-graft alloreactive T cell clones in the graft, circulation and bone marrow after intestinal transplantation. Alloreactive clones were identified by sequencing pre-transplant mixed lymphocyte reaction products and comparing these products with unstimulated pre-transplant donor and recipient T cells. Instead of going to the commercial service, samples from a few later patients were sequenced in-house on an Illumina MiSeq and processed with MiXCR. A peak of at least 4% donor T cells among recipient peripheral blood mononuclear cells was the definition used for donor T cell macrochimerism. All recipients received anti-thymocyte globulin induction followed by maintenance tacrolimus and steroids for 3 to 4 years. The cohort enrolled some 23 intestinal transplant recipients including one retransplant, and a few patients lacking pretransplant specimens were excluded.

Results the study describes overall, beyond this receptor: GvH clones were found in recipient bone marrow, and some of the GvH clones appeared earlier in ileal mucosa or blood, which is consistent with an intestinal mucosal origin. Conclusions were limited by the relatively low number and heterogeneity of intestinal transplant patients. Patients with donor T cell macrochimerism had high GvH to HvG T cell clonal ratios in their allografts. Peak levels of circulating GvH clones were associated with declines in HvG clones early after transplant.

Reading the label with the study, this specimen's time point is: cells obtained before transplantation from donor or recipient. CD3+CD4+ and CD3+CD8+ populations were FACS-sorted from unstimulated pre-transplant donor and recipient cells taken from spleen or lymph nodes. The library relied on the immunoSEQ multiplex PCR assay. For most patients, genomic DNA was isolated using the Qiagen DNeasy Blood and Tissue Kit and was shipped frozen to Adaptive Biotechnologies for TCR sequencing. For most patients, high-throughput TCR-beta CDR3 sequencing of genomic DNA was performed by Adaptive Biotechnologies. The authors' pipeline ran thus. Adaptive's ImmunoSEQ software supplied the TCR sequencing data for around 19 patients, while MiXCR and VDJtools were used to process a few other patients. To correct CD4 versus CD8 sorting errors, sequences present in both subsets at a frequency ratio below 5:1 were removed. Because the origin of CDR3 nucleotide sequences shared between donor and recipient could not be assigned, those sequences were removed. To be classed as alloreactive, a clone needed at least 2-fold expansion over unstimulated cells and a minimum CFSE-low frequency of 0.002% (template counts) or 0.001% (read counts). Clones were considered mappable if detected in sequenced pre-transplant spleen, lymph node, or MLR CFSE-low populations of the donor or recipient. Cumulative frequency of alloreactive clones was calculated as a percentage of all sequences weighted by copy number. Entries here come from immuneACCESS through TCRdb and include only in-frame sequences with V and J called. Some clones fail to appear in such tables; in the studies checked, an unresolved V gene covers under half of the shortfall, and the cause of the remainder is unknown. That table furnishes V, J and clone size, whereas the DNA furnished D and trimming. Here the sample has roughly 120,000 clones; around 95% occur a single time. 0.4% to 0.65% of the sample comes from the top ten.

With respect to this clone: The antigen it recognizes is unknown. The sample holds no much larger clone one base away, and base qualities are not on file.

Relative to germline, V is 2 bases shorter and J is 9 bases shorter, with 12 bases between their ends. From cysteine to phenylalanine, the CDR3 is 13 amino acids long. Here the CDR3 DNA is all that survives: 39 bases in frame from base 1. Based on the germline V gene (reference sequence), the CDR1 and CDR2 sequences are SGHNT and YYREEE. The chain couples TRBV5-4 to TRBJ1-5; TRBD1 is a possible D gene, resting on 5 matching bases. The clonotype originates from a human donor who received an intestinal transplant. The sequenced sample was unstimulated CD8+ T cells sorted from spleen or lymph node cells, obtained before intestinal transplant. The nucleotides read TGTGCCAGCAGCTTTGGGGCCACGGGGCCCCAGCATTTT. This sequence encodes CASSFGATGPQHF.